A single sample gave rise to the 32 T cell receptor beta chains below, sequenced in a study of T cell changes during pregnancy in multiple sclerosis. Generated by immunoSEQ multiplex PCR, the TCRdb table keeps only in-frame clones and is missing some. The table lists roughly 60,000 clones, 85% to 95% of them singletons. The sequencing used CD4+ T cells from peripheral blood mononuclear cells, collected before pregnancy. These receptors came from a female donor with multiple sclerosis, enrolled in a pregnancy study.

The chain is built from TRBV23-1 and TRBJ2-1, with D uncertain. TRBV23-1 qualifies as an ORF whose function is uncertain. Trimming left V 4 bases short and J 7 bases short, with 5 bases between. CDR3 size: 11 residues. The CDR3 sequence is CASSPINEQFF. The CDR3 DNA reads as TGCGCCAGCAGTCCTATTAATGAGCAGTTCTTC.

This clone was seen once. V is TRBV20-1 and J is TRBJ1-4; 8 bases map to TRBD1. This CDR3 is built from 11 residues. In germline, CDR1 is DFQATT, CDR2 SNEGSKA (reference sequence). V lost 4 bases to trimming and J lost 8 bases; unmatched junction nucleotides: 0. CDR3 loop: CSATGGEKLFF. The CDR3 DNA reads TGCAGTGCTACAGGGGGCGAAAAACTGTTTTTT.

The chain combines TRBV5-6 with TRBJ2-6; 9 nucleotides match TRBD1. The CDR3 sequence is 19 residues long. V lost 5 bases and J lost 0; bases outside the gene matches: 12. Germline assignment: CDR1 SGHDT and CDR2 YYEEEE. CDR3 nucleotide sequence: TGTGCCAGCAGTTTAACAGGGGGCCTTCCTCTCTCTGGGGCCAACGTCCTGACTTTC. Its protein is CASSLTGGLPLSGANVLTF.

The J gene is TRBJ1-2, the V gene TRBV28; 10 nucleotides agree with TRBD1. Germline trimming cut 6 bases from V and 4 bases from J; bases unmatched to any gene: 5. The germline V gene has CDR1 MDHEN and CDR2 SYDVKM. This CDR3 region has 14 residues. As DNA, the CDR3 is TGTGCCAGCAGCACGGGACAGGGGAGCTATGGCTACACCTTC. It yields the protein CASSTGQGSYGYTF.

The chain combines TRBV18 with TRBJ1-2; 12 bases fit TRBD1. This CDR3 has 15 amino acids. The V and J ends lost 1 base and 7 bases, in that order; junction bases with no gene match: 4. Germline V CDR1 and CDR2: KGHSH, LQKENI. CDR3 in DNA: TGTGCCAGCTCACCACGGGACAGGGGGCTGGGTGGCTACACCTTC. Amino acids: CASSPRDRGLGGYTF.

The chain links TRBV7-2 to TRBJ2-1; D uncertain. Germline V gives CDR1 SGHTA, CDR2 FQGNSA. The CDR3 loop spans 11 amino acids. Trimming cost V 3 bases and J 15 bases, with 12 bases left between them. The CDR3 sequence: CASSLLSIWFF. In DNA, the CDR3 is TGTGCCAGCAGCTTGTTGTCCATTTGGTTCTTC.

The chain carries TRBV2 and TRBJ1-2; 7 bases fit TRBD1. The CDR3 covers 15 residues. Germline loops: CDR1 SNHLY, CDR2 FYNNEI. Trimming removed 8 bases from V and 4 bases from J; junction bases left unmatched: 13. The DNA of the CDR3 is TGTGCCAGCCGTCGAGGGGACAGTTCCGCCTATGGCTACACCTTC. As protein: CASRRGDSSAYGYTF.

The CDR3 bases are TGTGCCAGCAGCGTAGACGCGTCTGGGGCCAACGTCCTGACTTTC. This translates into CASSVDASGANVLTF. This rearrangement joins TRBV9 to TRBJ2-6; D remains unclear. Trimming removed 0 bases at V and 1 base at J, with 5 bases between. This CDR3 comprises 15 residues. CDR1 is SGDLS, CDR2 YYNGEE, per germline.

The chain uses TRBV13 and TRBJ1-1; no reliable D call. The germline V and J ends were trimmed by 3 bases and 5 bases, with 16 bases remaining between them. Germline CDR1 and CDR2: PRHDT and FYEKMQ (reference sequence). There are 15 residues in the CDR3. The CDR3 is CASSFIGRRNTEAFF. CDR3 nucleotides: TGTGCCAGCAGCTTCATCGGCAGGAGGAATACTGAAGCTTTCTTT.

In DNA form, the CDR3 reads TGTGCCAGCAGCTCATCAGCGGGAGGGACCTACGAGCAGTACTTC. Encoded protein: CASSSSAGGTYEQYF. The gene calls are TRBV5-4 and TRBJ2-7, with TRBD2 identical over 10 bases. Trimming at V came to 3 bases and at J to 2 bases, leaving 5 bases not matched to a gene. The V gene's germline CDR1 is SGHNT and CDR2 YYREEE (reference sequence). There are 15 residues in the CDR3.

The V call is TRBV7-3, the J call TRBJ2-2; D call uncertain. In germline, CDR1 is SGHTA, CDR2 FQGTGA. V was trimmed by 5 bases and J by 4 bases, leaving 5 bases between them. The CDR3 extends over 12 amino acids. CDR3 in amino acids: CASSTSTGELFF. CDR3 DNA sequence: TGTGCCAGCAGCACAAGCACCGGGGAGCTGTTTTTT. Looking up the rest from reference TRBV7-3 and TRBJ2-2 gives the full variable domain: GAGVSQTPSNKVTEKGKYVELRCDPISGHTALYWYRQSLGQGPEFLIYFQGTGAADDSGLPNDRFFAVRPEGSVSTLKIQRTERGDSAVYLCASSTSTGELFFGEGSRLTVL.

V gene TRBV18 combines with J gene TRBJ2-1; 9 nucleotides line up with TRBD2. Per the germline V gene, CDR1 is KGHSH and CDR2 is LQKENI. The ends lost 0 bases at V and 5 bases at J; junction bases unmatched: 2. This CDR3 is built from 15 residues. The CDR3: CASSPPASGNNEQFF. The CDR3 nucleotides read TGTGCCAGCTCACCACCAGCTAGCGGGAACAATGAGCAGTTCTTC.

The gene calls are TRBV4-1 and TRBJ1-2; no firm D call. CDR3 length: 15 amino acids. The germline V gene has CDR1 MGHRA and CDR2 YSYEKL. Trimming removed 0 bases from V and 8 bases from J, with 16 bases in between. CDR3 protein: CASSQDTAPMEGYTF. CDR3 nucleotides: TGCGCCAGCAGCCAAGATACGGCACCAATGGAGGGCTACACCTTC.

This chain links TRBV7-2 with TRBJ2-7; possible D gene TRBD2, 5 bases. Looked up from germline, CDR1 is SGHTA and CDR2 is FQGNSA. Trimming took 5 bases from V and 6 from J, leaving 26 bases between them. This CDR3 comprises 17 residues. In DNA, the CDR3 is TGTGCCAGCAGCGCAAGCCCGACCTTGGGAGCCCTGAGCGAGCAGTACTTC. This sequence encodes CASSASPTLGALSEQYF.

Written as DNA, the CDR3 is TGCAGCTCACAGCCCCGACTAGCGGGAACCTCCTACAATGAGCAGTTCTTC. Protein sequence: CSSQPRLAGTSYNEQFF. The gene calls are TRBV29-1 and TRBJ2-1; TRBD2 aligns across 11 bases. The CDR3 runs to 17 residues. V lost 8 bases and J lost 0; bases outside the gene matches: 12. The germline gives CDR1 SQVTM, CDR2 ANQGSEA.

The chain has TRBV6-5 and TRBJ2-3; D might be TRBD2 (6 bases). CDR1 is MNHEY, CDR2 SVGAGI, per germline. V dropped 0 bases and J dropped 6 bases, with 10 bases sitting between them. The CDR3 is 14 amino acids. The CDR3 coding sequence is TGTGCCAGCAGTTACTCGCGGGGAAGGGATACGCAGTATTTT. It encodes CASSYSRGRDTQYF.

Comment on this clone: Other DNA sequences within the sample encode an identical CDR3. The genes are TRBV7-2 and TRBJ1-1; a weak D match, TRBD1 (5 bases). CDR1 and CDR2 from the germline V gene are SGHTA and FQGNSA. The CDR3 is made up of 14 amino acids. V was cut by 1 base and J by 4 bases, with 10 bases left in between. For the CDR3, the DNA is TGTGCCAGCAGCTTAGGGGGGGTGAGCACTGAAGCTTTCTTT. Its translation: CASSLGGVSTEAFF.

V gene TRBV7-2 combines with J gene TRBJ2-5; 10 positions agree with TRBD2. The germline gives CDR1 SGHTA, CDR2 FQGNSA. With V trimmed by 2 bases and J by 5 bases, 14 bases remained unmatched. This CDR3 has 18 amino acids. The CDR3 loop reads CASSLRSGAGGVRETQYF. For the CDR3, the DNA is TGTGCCAGCAGCTTAAGGTCTGGAGCGGGAGGGGTCAGGGAGACCCAGTACTTC.

The chain couples TRBV30 to TRBJ1-4, with 10 bases aligning to TRBD1. This CDR3 spans 16 amino acids. V shed 1 base and J 12 bases; nucleotides not matched to a gene: 14. CDR1 GTSNPN and CDR2 SVGIG come from the germline V gene (reference sequence). The chain's CDR3 is CAWSDSTGGVYQELFF. CDR3 bases: TGTGCCTGGAGTGACTCGACAGGGGGCGTCTATCAAGAACTGTTTTTT.

The V gene is TRBV7-8, the J gene TRBJ2-1, with 9 bases matching TRBD2. Germline trimming cut 3 bases from V and 5 bases from J; bases unmatched to any gene: 5. The CDR3 consists of 15 residues. Germline CDR1 SGHVS, CDR2 FQNEAQ. DNA of the CDR3: TGTGCCAGCAGCTTTAGACTAGCGGATAACAATGAGCAGTTCTTC. Residues: CASSFRLADNNEQFF. Full variable domain (outside the CDR3, taken from reference TRBV7-8 and TRBJ2-1): GAGVSQSPRYKVAKRGQDVALRCDPISGHVSLFWYQQALGQGPEFLTYFQNEAQLDKSGLPSDRFFAERPEGSVSTLKIQRTQQEDSAVYLCASSFRLADNNEQFFGPGTRLTVL.

The chain uses TRBV11-2 and TRBJ1-2; D ambiguous. Trimming left V 4 bases short and J 9 bases short, with 9 bases between. CDR1 SGHAT and CDR2 FQNNGV come from the germline V gene. The CDR3 loop spans 11 amino acids. The CDR3 DNA sequence: TGTGCCAGCAGCTCTATTTTTAGCTACACCTTC. It is translated as CASSSIFSYTF.

The chain has TRBV28 and TRBJ2-3, with TRBD1 matching 10 bases. Germline CDR1 reads MDHEN; CDR2 reads SYDVKM. V trimming: 5 bases; J trimming: 6 bases; junction bases outside the gene matches: 5. The CDR3 is made up of 14 amino acids. The chain's CDR3 is CASSVTGGPDTQYF. The CDR3 DNA sequence: TGTGCCAGCAGTGTGACAGGGGGCCCCGATACGCAGTATTTT.

This clone showed up just once. This chain uses TRBV19 with TRBJ2-5; a weak D match, TRBD1 (7 bases). The V and J ends lost 5 bases and 1 base respectively, with 14 bases between them. The CDR3 runs to 15 residues. Germline-derived CDR1 and CDR2 are LNHDA and SQIVND (reference sequence). CDR3 region: CASSVGGTVQETQYF. Here the CDR3 DNA reads TGTGCCAGTAGTGTCGGAGGGACAGTCCAAGAGACCCAGTACTTC.

The rearrangement links TRBV7-9 to TRBJ2-3; 9 bases fit TRBD2. The CDR3 extends over 16 amino acids. Germline V lookup: CDR1 SEHNR, CDR2 FQNEAQ (reference sequence). The V gene end was trimmed by 6 bases and the J gene end by 0 bases; junction bases not matched to a gene: 7. The CDR3 spells CASSRVAGVSTDTQYF. CDR3 nucleotide sequence: TGTGCCAGCAGTCGGGTAGCGGGAGTAAGCACAGATACGCAGTATTTT.

The J gene is TRBJ2-7, the V gene TRBV5-1, with TRBD2 matching 8 bases. This CDR3 has 14 amino acids. With V trimmed by 4 bases and J by 0 bases, 3 bases remained unmatched. Germline V lookup: CDR1 SGHRS, CDR2 YFSETQ. The CDR3 protein is CASSLSGSSYEQYF. DNA for the CDR3: TGCGCCAGCAGCCTCAGCGGGAGCTCCTACGAGCAGTACTTC.

This clone appeared many times. This sequence joins TRBV2 and TRBJ2-7; D is possibly TRBD2 (7 bases). Germline loops: CDR1 SNHLY, CDR2 FYNNEI. The CDR3 runs to 17 residues. Trimming shortened V by 2 bases and J by 1 base, and 18 bases separated the two germline ends. The CDR3 nucleotides are TGTGCCAGCAGTGAACGCGGGGGCCCTCTTCTTTCCTACGAGCAGTACTTC. Protein sequence: CASSERGGPLLSYEQYF.

This sequence joins TRBV28 and TRBJ2-1; TRBD2 matches at 13 bases. CDR1 and CDR2 from the germline V gene are MDHEN and SYDVKM. The CDR3 sequence is 18 residues long. The V and J ends lost 5 bases and 6 bases, in that order; junction bases with no gene match: 13. This CDR3 is CASSLLPSGLAGSNEQFF. In DNA form, the CDR3 reads TGTGCCAGCAGTCTCCTCCCCTCGGGACTAGCGGGAAGCAATGAGCAGTTCTTC.

This chain connects TRBV4-3 to TRBJ2-3; possibly TRBD2 for D (6 bases). V was clipped by 0 bases and J by 0 bases, with 10 bases between them. Germline CDR1 LGHNA, CDR2 YSLEER. The CDR3 spans 16 residues. Here the CDR3 DNA reads TGCGCCAGCAGCCAAGATGGGGGACTTAGCACAGATACGCAGTATTTT. This codes for CASSQDGGLSTDTQYF.

The V and J genes are TRBV7-9 and TRBJ2-5; tentative D call: TRBD1 (6 bases). In germline, CDR1 is SEHNR, CDR2 FQNEAQ (reference sequence). CDR3 length: 15 residues. V was clipped by 3 bases and J by 1 base, with 12 bases between them. The DNA for the CDR3 is TGTGCCAGCAGCTTGGCCGGGACAATCCAAGAGACCCAGTACTTC. As protein: CASSLAGTIQETQYF. Together with reference TRBV7-9 and TRBJ2-5, the CDR3 gives the full variable domain: DTGVSQNPRHKITKRGQNVTFRCDPISEHNRLYWYRQTLGQGPEFLTYFQNEAQLEKSRLLSDRFSAERPKGSFSTLEIQRTEQGDSAMYLCASSLAGTIQETQYFGPGTRLLVL.

The chain is built from TRBV7-2 and TRBJ2-1; 14 nucleotides line up with TRBD2. CDR1 SGHTA and CDR2 FQGNSA come from the germline V gene. The trim removed 5 bases at V and 3 bases at J, leaving 6 bases unmatched. The CDR3 is 17 amino acids. As DNA, the CDR3 is TGTGCCAGCAGCCCAGGGACTAGCGGGAGTTTCTACAATGAGCAGTTCTTC. Encoded protein: CASSPGTSGSFYNEQFF.

This sequence joins TRBV5-1 and TRBJ2-3; TRBD2 agrees at 9 bases. The germline gives CDR1 SGHRS, CDR2 YFSETQ. V was pared by 7 bases and J by 3 bases, with 12 bases of the junction left unmatched. The CDR3 is 16 amino acids. The CDR3 region is CASSAGQREATDTQYF. Here the CDR3 DNA reads TGCGCCAGCTCAGCAGGGCAGCGGGAGGCAACAGATACGCAGTATTTT.

The gene calls are TRBV7-8 and TRBJ1-5, with 7 bases identical to TRBD1. J was trimmed by 2 bases and V by 0 bases; bases with no gene match: 16. The CDR3 is made up of 20 amino acids. Germline V lookup: CDR1 SGHVS, CDR2 FQNEAQ. The CDR3 reads CASSLAPNRGRGPRNQPQHF. CDR3 DNA: TGTGCCAGCAGCTTAGCACCAAACAGGGGACGGGGCCCTCGCAATCAGCCCCAGCATTTT.